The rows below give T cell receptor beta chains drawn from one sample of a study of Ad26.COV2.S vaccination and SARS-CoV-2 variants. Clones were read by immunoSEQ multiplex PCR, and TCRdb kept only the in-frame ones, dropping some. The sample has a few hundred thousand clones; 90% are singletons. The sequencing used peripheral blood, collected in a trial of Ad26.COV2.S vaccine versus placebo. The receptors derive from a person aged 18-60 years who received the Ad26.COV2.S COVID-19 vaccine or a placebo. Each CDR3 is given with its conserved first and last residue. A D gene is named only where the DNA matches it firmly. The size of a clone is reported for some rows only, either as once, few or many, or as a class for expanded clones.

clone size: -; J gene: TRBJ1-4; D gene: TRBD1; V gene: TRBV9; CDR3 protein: CASSVDGTGVTNEKLFF; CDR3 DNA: TGTGCCAGCAGCGTCGACGGGACAGGAGTGACTAATGAAAAACTGTTTTTT
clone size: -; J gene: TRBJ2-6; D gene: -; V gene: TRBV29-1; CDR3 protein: CSVGGGSGANVLTF; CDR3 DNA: TGCAGCGTTGGAGGGGGCTCTGGGGCCAACGTCCTGACTTTC
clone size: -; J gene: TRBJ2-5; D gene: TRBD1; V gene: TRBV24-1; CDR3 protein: CATSDPGTGEETQYF; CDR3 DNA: TGTGCCACCAGTGATCCCGGGACAGGGGAAGAGACCCAGTACTTC
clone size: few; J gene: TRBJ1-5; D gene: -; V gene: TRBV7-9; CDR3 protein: CASSLANSNQPQHF; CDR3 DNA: TGTGCCAGCAGCTTAGCTAATAGCAATCAGCCCCAGCATTTT
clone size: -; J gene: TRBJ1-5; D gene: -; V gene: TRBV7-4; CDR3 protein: CASSATGDNQPQHF; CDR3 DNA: TGTGCCAGCAGCGCCACAGGCGACAATCAGCCCCAGCATTTT
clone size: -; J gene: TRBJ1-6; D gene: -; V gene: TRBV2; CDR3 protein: CASSVMMGVGPLHF; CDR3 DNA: TGTGCCAGCAGTGTGATGATGGGGGTGGGACCCCTCCACTTT
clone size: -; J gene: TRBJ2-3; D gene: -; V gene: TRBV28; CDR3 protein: CASSTTGLYTDTQYF; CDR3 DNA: TGTGCCAGCTCGACTACCGGCCTTTACACAGATACGCAGTATTTT
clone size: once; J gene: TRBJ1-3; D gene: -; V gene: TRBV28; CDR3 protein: CASSLGQAMGNPSNTIYF; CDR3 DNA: TGTGCCAGCAGTTTGGGTCAGGCTATGGGAAACCCCTCTAACACCATATATTTT
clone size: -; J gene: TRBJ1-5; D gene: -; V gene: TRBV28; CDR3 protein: CASSFGQVAQPQHF; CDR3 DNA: TGTGCCAGCAGTTTTGGCCAGGTGGCTCAGCCCCAGCATTTT
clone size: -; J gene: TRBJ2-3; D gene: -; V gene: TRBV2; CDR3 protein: CASRQGSTDTQYF; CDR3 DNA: TGTGCCAGCAGACAGGGTAGCACAGATACGCAGTATTTT
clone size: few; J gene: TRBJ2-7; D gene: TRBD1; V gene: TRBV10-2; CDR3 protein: CASSGDSSYEQYF; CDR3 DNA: TGCGCCAGCAGTGGGGACAGTTCCTACGAGCAGTACTTC
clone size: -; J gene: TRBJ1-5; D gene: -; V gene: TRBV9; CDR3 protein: CASSPNWSLPPQHF; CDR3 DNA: TGTGCCAGCAGTCCAAATTGGAGTCTCCCGCCCCAGCATTTT
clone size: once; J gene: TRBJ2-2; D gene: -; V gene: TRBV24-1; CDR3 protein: CATSEAITNTGELFF; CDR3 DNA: TGTGCCACCAGTGAGGCTATTACGAACACCGGGGAGCTGTTTTTT
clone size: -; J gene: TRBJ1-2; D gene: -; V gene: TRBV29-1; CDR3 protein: CSELGVGGYTF; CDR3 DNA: TGCAGCGAGTTAGGGGTTGGTGGCTACACCTTC
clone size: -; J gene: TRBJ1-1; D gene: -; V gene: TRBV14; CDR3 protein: CASSHPNTEAFF; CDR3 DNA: TGTGCCAGCAGCCACCCGAACACTGAAGCTTTCTTT
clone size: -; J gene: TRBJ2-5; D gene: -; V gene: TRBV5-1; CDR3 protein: CASSFFGGPQETQYF; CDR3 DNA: TGCGCCAGCAGCTTTTTCGGGGGCCCTCAAGAGACCCAGTACTTC
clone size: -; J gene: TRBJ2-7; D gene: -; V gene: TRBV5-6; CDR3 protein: CASSSLLGQSSYEQYF; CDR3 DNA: TGTGCCAGCAGCTCGCTTTTAGGCCAGAGCTCCTACGAGCAGTACTTC
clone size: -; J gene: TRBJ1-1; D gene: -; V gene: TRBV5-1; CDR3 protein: CASGRGAAVHTEAFF; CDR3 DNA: TGCGCCAGCGGTCGGGGGGCGGCGGTGCACACTGAAGCTTTCTTT
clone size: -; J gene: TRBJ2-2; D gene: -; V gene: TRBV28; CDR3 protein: CASIGPGELFF; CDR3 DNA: TGTGCCAGCATAGGGCCCGGGGAGCTGTTTTTT
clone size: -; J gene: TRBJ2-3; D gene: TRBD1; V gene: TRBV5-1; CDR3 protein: CASREGQGVADTQYF; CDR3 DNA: TGCGCCAGCCGCGAGGGACAGGGTGTCGCAGATACGCAGTATTTT
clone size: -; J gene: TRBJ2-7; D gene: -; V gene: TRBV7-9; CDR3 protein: CASSFGAGNEQYF; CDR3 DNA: TGTGCCAGCAGCTTCGGGGCGGGAAACGAGCAGTACTTC
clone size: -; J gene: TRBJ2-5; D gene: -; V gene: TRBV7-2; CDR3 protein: CASSPGAAIETQYF; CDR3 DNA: TGTGCCAGCAGCCCAGGGGCCGCGATTGAGACCCAGTACTTC
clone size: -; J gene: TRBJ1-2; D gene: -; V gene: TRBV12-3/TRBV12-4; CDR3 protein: CASRATVSYGYTF; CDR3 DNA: TGTGCCAGCAGGGCGACAGTTTCCTATGGCTACACCTTC
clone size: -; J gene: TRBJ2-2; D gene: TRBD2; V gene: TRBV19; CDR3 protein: CASSLPGAGGPDTGELFF; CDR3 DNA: TGTGCCAGTAGTCTCCCGGGAGCGGGAGGGCCGGACACCGGGGAGCTGTTTTTT
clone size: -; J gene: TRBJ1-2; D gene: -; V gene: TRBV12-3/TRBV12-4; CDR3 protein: CASSFGALYGYTF; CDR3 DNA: TGTGCCAGCAGTTTTGGGGCGCTGTATGGCTACACCTTC
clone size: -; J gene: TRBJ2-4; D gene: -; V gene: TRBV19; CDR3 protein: CAIRDTFKNIQYF; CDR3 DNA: TGTGCCATCAGGGACACCTTCAAAAACATTCAGTACTTC
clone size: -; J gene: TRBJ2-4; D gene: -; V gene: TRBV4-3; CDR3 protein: CASSQRLGAINIQYF; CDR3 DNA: TGCGCCAGCAGCCAACGACTAGGTGCAATAAACATTCAGTACTTC
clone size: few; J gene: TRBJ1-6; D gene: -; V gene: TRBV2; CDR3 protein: CASRSGSPLHF; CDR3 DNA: TGTGCCAGCAGGAGCGGATCACCCCTCCACTTT
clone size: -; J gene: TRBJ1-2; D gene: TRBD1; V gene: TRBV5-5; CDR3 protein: CASSLGGGSGYTF; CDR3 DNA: TGTGCCAGCAGCTTGGGAGGGGGCTCTGGCTACACCTTC
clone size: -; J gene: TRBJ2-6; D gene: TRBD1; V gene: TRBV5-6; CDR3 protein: CASSMVQGAGANVLTF; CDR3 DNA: TGTGCCAGCAGCATGGTACAGGGGGCTGGGGCCAACGTCCTGACTTTC
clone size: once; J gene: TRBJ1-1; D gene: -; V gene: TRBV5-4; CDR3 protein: CASSLAGEGSTEAFF; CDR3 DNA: TGTGCCAGCAGCTTGGCCGGGGAGGGGAGCACTGAAGCTTTCTTT
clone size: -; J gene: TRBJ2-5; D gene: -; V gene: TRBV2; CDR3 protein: CASMGQTYQETQYF; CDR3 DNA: TGTGCCAGCATGGGACAAACGTACCAAGAGACCCAGTACTTC
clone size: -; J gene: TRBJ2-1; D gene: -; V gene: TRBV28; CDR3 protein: CASSTRVEQFF; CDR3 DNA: TGTGCCAGCAGTACTCGGGTTGAGCAGTTCTTC
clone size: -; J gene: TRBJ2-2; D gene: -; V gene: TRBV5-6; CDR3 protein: CASSLIGTENTGELFF; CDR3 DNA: TGTGCCAGCAGCTTGATCGGGACTGAGAACACCGGGGAGCTGTTTTTT
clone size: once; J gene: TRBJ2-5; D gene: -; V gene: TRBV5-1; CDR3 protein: CASNPRGTLGETQYF; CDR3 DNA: TGCGCCAGCAACCCTCGGGGGACCTTAGGAGAGACCCAGTACTTC
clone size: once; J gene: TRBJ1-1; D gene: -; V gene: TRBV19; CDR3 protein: CASSNAATGGTEAFF; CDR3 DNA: TGTGCCAGTAGCAATGCAGCTACCGGGGGAACTGAAGCTTTCTTT
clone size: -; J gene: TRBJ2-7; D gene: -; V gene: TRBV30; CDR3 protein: CAWSFSRVDEQYF; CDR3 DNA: TGTGCCTGGAGTTTTAGTAGGGTGGACGAGCAGTACTTC
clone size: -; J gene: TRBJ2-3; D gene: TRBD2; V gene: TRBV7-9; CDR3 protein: CASSRLAGVLSSTDTQYF; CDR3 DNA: TGTGCCAGCAGTCGCCTAGCGGGGGTCTTATCTAGCACAGATACGCAGTATTTT
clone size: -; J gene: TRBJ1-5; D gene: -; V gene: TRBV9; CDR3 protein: CASSNGGGRDQPQHF; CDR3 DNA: TGTGCCAGCAGCAACGGGGGGGGACGAGATCAGCCCCAGCATTTT
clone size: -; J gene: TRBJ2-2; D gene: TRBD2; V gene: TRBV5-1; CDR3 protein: CASSSGTSLSSGELFF; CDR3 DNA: TGCGCCAGCAGCTCCGGGACTAGTCTATCATCCGGGGAGCTGTTTTTT
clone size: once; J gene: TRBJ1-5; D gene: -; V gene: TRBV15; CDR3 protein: CATSRDIQPQHF; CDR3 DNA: TGTGCCACCAGCAGAGATATCCAGCCCCAGCATTTT
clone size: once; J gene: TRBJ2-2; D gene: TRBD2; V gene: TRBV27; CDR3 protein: CASSFKSGTNTGELFF; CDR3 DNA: TGTGCCAGCAGTTTTAAGAGCGGGACGAACACCGGGGAGCTGTTTTTT
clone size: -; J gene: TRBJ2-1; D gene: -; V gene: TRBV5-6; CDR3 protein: CASSAGANEQFF; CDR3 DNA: TGTGCCAGCAGCGCCGGAGCAAATGAGCAGTTCTTC
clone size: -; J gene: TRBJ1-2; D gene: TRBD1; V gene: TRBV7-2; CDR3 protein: CASSLTHSGGSYGYTF; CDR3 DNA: TGTGCCAGCAGCTTAACTCATTCAGGGGGCAGCTATGGCTACACCTTC
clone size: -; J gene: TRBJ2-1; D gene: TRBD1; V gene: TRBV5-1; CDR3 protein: CASSSGTAAHNEQFF; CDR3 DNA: TGCGCCAGCAGTTCCGGGACAGCGGCCCACAATGAGCAGTTCTTC